What follows are 16 T cell receptor beta chains derived from one specimen sequenced in a study of response to subunit inactivated influenza vaccine. TCRdb independently ran MiXCR on the RT-PCR reads; one entry per CDR3 protein. The data hold 550,000 to 800,000 distinct CDR3 sequences, with about 14% observed a single time. Sequences were derived from PBMCs from blood, sampled 14 to 15 days before vaccination. Receptor source: a man in his forties or fifties who received an inactivated influenza vaccine.

This clonotype was counted between two and nine times. This chain connects TRBV28 to TRBJ2-5, with a possible D match to TRBD2 (5 bases). There are 16 residues in the CDR3. Germline CDR1 MDHEN, CDR2 SYDVKM. V lost 6 bases and J 5 bases, leaving 22 bases between the germline ends. The CDR3 DNA reads TGTGCCAGCAGCACCCCCGAGGGCAGATCCCGGGAGACCCAGTACTTC. It specifies CASSTPEGRSRETQYF.

V and J are TRBV12-3 or TRBV12-4 and TRBJ2-1; 7 nucleotides align to TRBD1. After removal of 5 bases from V and 10 bases from J, the junction contained 2 bases not matched to a gene. This CDR3 has 11 amino acids. The DNA for the CDR3 is TGTGCCAGCAGTATGGACAGGGAGCAGTTCTTC. Amino acid sequence: CASSMDREQFF.

The chain is built from TRBV27 and TRBJ1-2, with TRBD1 as a possible D gene (5 bases). The CDR3 has 13 residues. V was trimmed by 6 bases and J by 2 bases, leaving 10 bases between them. Germline CDR1 reads MNHEY; CDR2 reads SMNVEV (reference sequence). CDR3 sequence: CASRPGGNYGYTF. The CDR3 DNA sequence: TGTGCCAGCAGACCCGGGGGGAACTATGGCTACACCTTC.

V usage is TRBV5-1 and J usage is TRBJ1-2; 8 bases fit TRBD1. The germline V gene has CDR1 SGHRS and CDR2 YFSETQ. V was clipped by 5 bases and J by 4 bases; unmatched bases: 4. This CDR3 has 13 residues. The CDR3 here is CASRDREVYGYTF. CDR3 nucleotides: TGCGCCAGCAGGGACAGGGAGGTCTATGGCTACACCTTC.

CDR3 nucleotide sequence: TGTGCCAGCTCTCCCGGGCGGACGAACACTGAAGCTTTCTTT. Residues: CASSPGRTNTEAFF. The J gene is TRBJ1-1, the V gene TRBV18; D call uncertain. Germline V CDR1 and CDR2: KGHSH, LQKENI. The CDR3 has 14 amino acids. V lost 6 bases to trimming and J lost 1 base, with 12 bases between them. The full variable domain, rest sourced from reference TRBV18 and TRBJ1-1, is NAGVMQNPRHLVRRRGQEARLRCSPMKGHSHVYWYRQLPEEGLKFMVYLQKENIIDESGMPKERFSAEFPKEGPSILRIQQVVRGDSAAYFCASSPGRTNTEAFFGQGTRLTVV.

This clonotype appeared a few times. This chain uses TRBV7-2 with TRBJ1-1; a possible D gene is TRBD1 (5 bases). From germline, CDR1 is SGHTA and CDR2 FQGNSA. The CDR3 length is 15 residues. V lost 2 bases, J lost 1 base, and 11 bases lay in between. CDR3 sequence: CASSLMGGGNTEAFF. The CDR3 coding sequence is TGTGCCAGCAGCTTAATGGGTGGGGGGAACACTGAAGCTTTCTTT.

This chain uses TRBV7-9 with TRBJ2-5, with TRBD1 as a possible D gene (6 bases). There are 15 residues in the CDR3. Germline loops: CDR1 SEHNR, CDR2 FQNEAQ (reference sequence). Trimming stripped 2 bases from V and 1 base from J, with 11 bases between. The DNA for the CDR3 is TGTGCCAGCAGCTTATTAGGGGGAACCCAAGAGACCCAGTACTTC. This sequence encodes CASSLLGGTQETQYF.

This chain uses TRBV5-1 with TRBJ2-7; 9 bases map to TRBD1. Trimming cost V 4 bases and J 4 bases; bases outside gene matches: 9. The CDR3 length is 15 residues. Germline CDR1 reads SGHRS; CDR2 reads YFSETQ. CDR3 DNA: TGCGCCAGCAGCCCGGGGACAGGGCGAGTGTACGAGCAGTACTTC. Translated, it gives CASSPGTGRVYEQYF.

The chain combines TRBV12-3 or TRBV12-4 with TRBJ2-7, with TRBD1 identical over 7 bases. With V trimmed by 5 bases and J by 4 bases, 5 bases remained unmatched. The CDR3 covers 13 residues. CDR3 in amino acids: CASSTDRVYEQYF. The CDR3 DNA reads TGTGCCAGCAGTACCGACAGGGTTTACGAGCAGTACTTC.

J is TRBJ1-4 and V is TRBV4-1; maybe TRBD1 (5 bases). This CDR3 spans 13 amino acids. Looked up from germline, CDR1 is MGHRA and CDR2 is YSYEKL. Between the trimmed V and J ends, which lost 6 bases and 8 bases, there was a span of 13 bases. This CDR3 is CASSRLSGEKLFF. The CDR3 coding sequence is TGCGCCAGCAGTCGGTTATCAGGGGAAAAACTGTTTTTT.

This clonotype was picked up many times. V is TRBV12-3 or TRBV12-4 and J is TRBJ2-1; no reliable D call. Trimming took 1 base from V and 7 from J, leaving 8 bases between them. This CDR3 is 13 amino acids long. CDR3 protein: CASSLVWSNEQFF. The CDR3 DNA sequence: TGTGCCAGCAGTTTAGTATGGAGTAATGAGCAGTTCTTC.

This clonotype was detected a few times. The chain has TRBV10-3 and TRBJ1-1; 12 bases match TRBD1. The trim removed 0 bases at V and 10 bases at J, leaving 6 bases unmatched. The CDR3 has 15 residues. Germline CDR1 and CDR2: ENHRY and SYGVKD. This chain's CDR3 is CAISESMGQGAGAFF. The DNA for the CDR3 is TGTGCCATCAGTGAGTCGATGGGACAGGGGGCTGGAGCTTTCTTT.

The chain employs TRBV11-2 and TRBJ2-7; 9 bases fit TRBD1. The CDR3 has 15 amino acids. With V trimmed by 6 bases and J by 5 bases, 11 bases remained unmatched. Germline V gives CDR1 SGHAT, CDR2 FQNNGV. The CDR3 bases are TGTGCCAGCAGAATACCCGGGACAGGGAGGCACGAGCAGTACTTC. The encoded protein is CASRIPGTGRHEQYF. The full variable domain, in which reference TRBV11-2 and TRBJ2-7 provide the parts outside the CDR3, is EAGVAQSPRYKIIEKRQSVAFWCNPISGHATLYWYQQILGQGPKLLIQFQNNGVVDDSQLPKDRFSAERLKGVDSTLKIQPAKLEDSAVYLCASRIPGTGRHEQYFGPGTRLTVT.

The chain links TRBV12-3 or TRBV12-4 to TRBJ2-5, with D possibly being TRBD2 (5 bases). V was trimmed by 4 bases and J by 3 bases, leaving 12 bases between them. The CDR3 runs 14 residues. The CDR3 nucleotides are TGTGCCAGCAGTTCGGCCCCGCGGGAAGAGACCCAGTACTTC. This translates into CASSSAPREETQYF.

V is TRBV7-9 and J is TRBJ2-1; 12 positions agree with TRBD2. CDR1 and CDR2 (germline): SEHNR, FQNEAQ (reference sequence). The CDR3 is 17 amino acids. V gave up 5 bases and J gave up 7 bases; unmatched junction bases: 12. CDR3 in DNA: TGTGCCAGCAGCCTATACCCCCTAGCGGGAGGGCCTAATGAGCAGTTCTTC. This translates into CASSLYPLAGGPNEQFF.

A few counts support this clonotype. The chain couples TRBV20-1 to TRBJ2-3; a possible D gene is TRBD2 (6 bases). The CDR3 spans 13 residues. Germline CDR1 is DFQATT and CDR2 is SNEGSKA (reference sequence). Trimming left V 3 bases short and J 1 base short, with 8 bases between. The CDR3 DNA reads as TGCAGTGCTAGGTCTAGCGGCACAGATACGCAGTATTTT. Protein sequence: CSARSSGTDTQYF.